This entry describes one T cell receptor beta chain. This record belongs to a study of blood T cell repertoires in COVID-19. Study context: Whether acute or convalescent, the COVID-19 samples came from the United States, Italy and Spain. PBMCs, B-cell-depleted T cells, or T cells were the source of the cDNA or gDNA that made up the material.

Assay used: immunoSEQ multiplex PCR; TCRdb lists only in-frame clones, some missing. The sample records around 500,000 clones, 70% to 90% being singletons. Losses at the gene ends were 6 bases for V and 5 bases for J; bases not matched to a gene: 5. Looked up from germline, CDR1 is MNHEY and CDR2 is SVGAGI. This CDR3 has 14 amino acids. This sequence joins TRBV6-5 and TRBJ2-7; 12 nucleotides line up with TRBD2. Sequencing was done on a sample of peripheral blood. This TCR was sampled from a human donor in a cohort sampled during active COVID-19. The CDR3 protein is CASSSTSGSHEQYF. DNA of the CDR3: TGTGCCAGCAGCTCGACTAGCGGGAGCCACGAGCAGTACTTC.